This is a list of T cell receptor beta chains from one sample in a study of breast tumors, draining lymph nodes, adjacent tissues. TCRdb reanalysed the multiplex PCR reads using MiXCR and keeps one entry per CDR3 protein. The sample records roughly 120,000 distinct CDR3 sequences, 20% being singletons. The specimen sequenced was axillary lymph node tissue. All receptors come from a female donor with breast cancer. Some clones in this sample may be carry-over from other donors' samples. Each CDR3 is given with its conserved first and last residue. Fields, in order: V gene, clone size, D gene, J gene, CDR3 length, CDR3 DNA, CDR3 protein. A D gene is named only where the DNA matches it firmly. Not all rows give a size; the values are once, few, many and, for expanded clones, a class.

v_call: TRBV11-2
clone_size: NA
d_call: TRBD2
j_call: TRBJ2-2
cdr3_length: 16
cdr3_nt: TGTGCCAGCAGCTTAAAGCTAGCGGAGAACACCGGGGAGCTGTTTTTT
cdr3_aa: CASSLKLAENTGELFF

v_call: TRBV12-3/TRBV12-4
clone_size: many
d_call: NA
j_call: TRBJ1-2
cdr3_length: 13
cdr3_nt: TGTGCCAGCAGTCATGGAGGGGTCGATGGCTACACCTTC
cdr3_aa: CASSHGGVDGYTF

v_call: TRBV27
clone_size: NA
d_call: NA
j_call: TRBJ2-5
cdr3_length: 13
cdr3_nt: TGTGCCAGCAGGACTAGTCGGCAAGAGACCCAGTACTTC
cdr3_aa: CASRTSRQETQYF

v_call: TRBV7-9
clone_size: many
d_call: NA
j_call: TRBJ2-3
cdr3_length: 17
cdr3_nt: TGTGCCAGCAGCGCCCGTCCCCAGAGACCCGCCGGAGATACGCAGTATTTT
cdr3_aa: CASSARPQRPAGDTQYF

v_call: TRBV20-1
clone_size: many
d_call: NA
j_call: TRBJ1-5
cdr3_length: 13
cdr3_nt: TGCAGTGCTCTCCTCCGACAGTTGGGGCCCCAGCATTTT
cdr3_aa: CSALLRQLGPQHF

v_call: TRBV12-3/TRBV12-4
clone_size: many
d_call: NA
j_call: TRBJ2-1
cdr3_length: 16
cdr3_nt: TGTGCCAGCAGTTCCCATGGGGGGGGGGCGAGGAATGAGCAGTTCTTC
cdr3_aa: CASSSHGGGARNEQFF

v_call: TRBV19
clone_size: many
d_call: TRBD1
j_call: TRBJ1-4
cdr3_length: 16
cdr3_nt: TGTGCCAGTAGTATGAGGGGACAGACAACTAATGAAAAACTGTTTTTT
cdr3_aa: CASSMRGQTTNEKLFF

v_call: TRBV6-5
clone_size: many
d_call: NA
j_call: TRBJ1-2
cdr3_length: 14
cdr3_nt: TGTGCCAGCAGTTACTCATGGGAAAACTATGGCTACACCTTC
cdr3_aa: CASSYSWENYGYTF

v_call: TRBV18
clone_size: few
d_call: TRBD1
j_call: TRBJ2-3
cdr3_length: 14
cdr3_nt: TGTGCCAGCTCACAGGGACAGGGGGCAGATACGCAGTATTTT
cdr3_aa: CASSQGQGADTQYF

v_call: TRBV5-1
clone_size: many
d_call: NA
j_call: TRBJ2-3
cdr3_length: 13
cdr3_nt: TGCGCCAGCAGCTTCCCGGATCCAGATACGCAGTATTTT
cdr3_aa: CASSFPDPDTQYF

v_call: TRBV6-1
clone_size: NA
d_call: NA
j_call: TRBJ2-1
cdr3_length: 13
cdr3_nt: TGTGCCAGCAGCGCCCGTAGGCACAATGAGCAGTTCTTC
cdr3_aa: CASSARRHNEQFF

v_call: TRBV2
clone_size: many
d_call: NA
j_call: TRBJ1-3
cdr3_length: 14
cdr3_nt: TGTGCCAGCAGTGAACAGGGGTCCGGAAACACCATATATTTT
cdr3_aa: CASSEQGSGNTIYF

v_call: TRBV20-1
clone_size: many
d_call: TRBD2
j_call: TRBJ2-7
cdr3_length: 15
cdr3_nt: TGCAGTGCTAGAATTAGCGGGACCGTCTCCTACGAGCAGTACTTC
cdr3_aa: CSARISGTVSYEQYF

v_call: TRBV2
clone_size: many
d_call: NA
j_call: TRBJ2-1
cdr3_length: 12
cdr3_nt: TGTGCCAGCAGACAGACCAAGAATGAGCAGTTCTTC
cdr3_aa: CASRQTKNEQFF